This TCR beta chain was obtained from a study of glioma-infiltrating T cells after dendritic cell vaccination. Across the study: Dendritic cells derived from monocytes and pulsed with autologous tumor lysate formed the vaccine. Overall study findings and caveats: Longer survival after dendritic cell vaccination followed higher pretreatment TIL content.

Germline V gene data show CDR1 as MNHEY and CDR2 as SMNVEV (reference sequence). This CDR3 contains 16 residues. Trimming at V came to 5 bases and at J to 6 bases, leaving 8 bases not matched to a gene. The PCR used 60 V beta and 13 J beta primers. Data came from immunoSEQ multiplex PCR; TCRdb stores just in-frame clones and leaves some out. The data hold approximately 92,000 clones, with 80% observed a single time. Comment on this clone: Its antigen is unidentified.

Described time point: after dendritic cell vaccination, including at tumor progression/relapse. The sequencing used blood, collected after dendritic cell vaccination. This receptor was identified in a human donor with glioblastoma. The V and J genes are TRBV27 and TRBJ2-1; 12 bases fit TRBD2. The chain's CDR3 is CASSPRGLAGLNEQFF. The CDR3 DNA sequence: TGTGCCAGCAGTCCACGGGGACTAGCGGGCCTCAATGAGCAGTTCTTC.